The 17 T cell receptor beta chains in this list originate from one sample, sequenced in a study of T cell repertoires in aging, cancer and after chemotherapy. A mixed TRB-A/B primer pool amplified rearranged TRB by multiplex touch-down PCR. TCRdb analysed the multiplex PCR reads with MiXCR anew, one entry per CDR3 protein. The data hold 1,000 to 1,500 distinct CDR3 sequences, with under 30% observed a single time. The template was genomic DNA from peripheral blood, not RNA. Sequences were obtained from blood. The receptors originated from a human donor with a blood cancer.

This clonotype occurred a few times. The chain combines TRBV10-2 with TRBJ2-1, with 9 bases that match TRBD2. The CDR3 contains 15 residues. The junction had 8 bases not matched to a gene; V was cut back by 6 bases and J by 5 bases. Germline values: CDR1 WSHSY, CDR2 SAAADI. The CDR3 region has the DNA TGCGCCAGCAGGCAAGCGGGGGGCAATAACAATGAGCAGTTCTTC. Translation: CASRQAGGNNNEQFF.

In its sample, this clonotype was seen a few times. The rearrangement uses TRBV6-5 and TRBJ2-3, with TRBD1 identical over 7 bases. Germline CDR1 and CDR2: MNHEY and SVGAGI. Unmatched junction bases numbered 3, after V lost 5 bases and J lost 1 base. CDR3 size: 14 residues. The CDR3 loop reads CASSADRRTDTQYF. The CDR3 nucleotides are TGTGCCAGCAGTGCGGACAGGCGCACAGATACGCAGTATTTT.

The table lists this clonotype with a few counts. The chain combines TRBV6-6 with TRBJ1-6; 8 bases are shared with TRBD1. CDR1 and CDR2 (germline): MNHNY, SVGAGI (reference sequence). This CDR3 has 16 amino acids. V dropped 6 bases and J dropped 6; count of bases not matched to a gene: 10. CDR3 DNA: TGTGCCAGCAGCTACCCTCCCACAGGGGGTAATTCACCCCTCCACTTT. Protein: CASSYPPTGGNSPLHF.

This clonotype is medium-sized within its sample. The chain combines TRBV29-1 with TRBJ2-7; 11 nucleotides align to TRBD2. After removal of 6 bases from V and 6 bases from J, the junction contained 10 bases not matched to a gene. The germline V gene has CDR1 SQVTM and CDR2 ANQGSEA. The CDR3 length is 14 residues. CDR3 DNA sequence: TGCAGCGTGGGGACTAGCGGATTCGGGCGCGAGCAGTACTTC. The encoded protein is CSVGTSGFGREQYF.

The chain combines TRBV20-1 with TRBJ2-2; D unresolved. Per the germline V gene, CDR1 is DFQATT and CDR2 is SNEGSKA (reference sequence). V was shortened by 0 bases and J by 4 bases, with 12 bases between the two germline ends. The CDR3 has 15 amino acids. CDR3 sequence (DNA): TGCAGTGCTAGAGACAGTTTAGGGCCCACCGGGGAGCTGTTTTTT. Its translation is CSARDSLGPTGELFF.

This rearrangement joins TRBV12-3 or TRBV12-4 to TRBJ1-4; no firm D call. The CDR3 runs to 14 residues. Trimming removed 9 bases from V and 8 bases from J, with 19 bases in between. In nucleotides, the CDR3 is TGTGCCAGTTCCCCCGGAGGGTCTCTAGAAAAACTGTTTTTT. It yields the protein CASSPGGSLEKLFF.

A few counts support this clonotype. The gene calls are TRBV7-2 and TRBJ2-3; TRBD2 agrees at 8 bases. The CDR3 covers 15 residues. From germline, CDR1 is SGHTA and CDR2 FQGNSA. Unmatched junction bases numbered 7, after V lost 2 bases and J lost 6 bases. DNA of the CDR3: TGTGCCAGCAGCTTACCCACTAGCGGATGGGATACGCAGTATTTT. Translated: CASSLPTSGWDTQYF. Variable domain in full (rest from reference TRBV7-2 and TRBJ2-3): GAGVSQSPSNKVTEKGKDVELRCDPISGHTALYWYRQSLGQGLEFLIYFQGNSAPDKSGLPSDRFSAERTGGSVSTLTIQRTQQEDSAVYLCASSLPTSGWDTQYFGPGTRLTVL.

This clonotype was detected only a few times. This chain links TRBV7-8 with TRBJ2-7; a possible D gene is TRBD1 (6 bases). The CDR3 totals 14 residues. Per the germline V gene, CDR1 is SGHVS and CDR2 is FQNEAQ. Between the trimmed V and J ends, which lost 7 bases and 2 bases, there was a span of 15 bases. CDR3 in DNA: TGTGCCAGCACCTCACTCGACAGGCCCTACGAGCAGTACTTC. The encoded protein is CASTSLDRPYEQYF.

The chain couples TRBV12-3 or TRBV12-4 to TRBJ1-5; TRBD1 might be the D (5 bases). This CDR3 is 13 amino acids long. Trimming took off 7 bases at V and 4 bases at J, with 11 bases between the two ends. The CDR3 sequence: CASTPSGNQPQHF. CDR3 bases: TGTGCCAGCACCCCCTCAGGGAATCAGCCCCAGCATTTT.

Concerning this clonotype itself: This could be a read error, since a much larger clone is one nucleotide away. V usage is TRBV11-2 and J usage is TRBJ2-3, with a possible D match to TRBD2 (6 bases). V was shortened by 0 bases and J by 1 base, with 8 bases between the two germline ends. Looked up from germline, CDR1 is SGHAT and CDR2 is FQNNGV. The CDR3 totals 15 residues. CDR3 protein: CASSLDWRGTDTQYF. CDR3 nucleotides: TGTGCCAGCAGCTTAGATTGGAGGGGCACAGATACGCAGTATTTT. The whole variable domain, filled in from reference TRBV11-2 and TRBJ2-3, reads EAGVAQSPRYKIIEKRQSVAFWCNPISGHATLYWYQQILGQGPKLLIQFQNNGVVDDSQLPKDRFSAERLKGVDSTLKIQPAKLEDSAVYLCASSLDWRGTDTQYFGPGTRLTVL.

As to this clonotype: Possible read error: a much larger clone is one base away. The chain employs TRBV28 and TRBJ2-2; D is unresolved. This CDR3 comprises 19 residues. V was clipped by 6 bases and J by 6 bases, with 29 bases between them. Germline CDR1 and CDR2: MDHEN and SYDVKM. In nucleotides, the CDR3 is TGTGCCAGCAGACCAGGCCTCTGGGGTGACACGGTCGGTTCCGGGGAGCTGTTTTTT. Translating gives CASRPGLWGDTVGSGELFF.

Judged by abundance, this clonotype is medium-sized. The J gene is TRBJ2-1, the V gene TRBV29-1, with TRBD1 matching 7 bases. The CDR3 sequence is 12 residues long. The ends lost 6 bases at V and 3 bases at J; junction bases unmatched: 2. Germline V gene sequence: CDR1 SQVTM, CDR2 ANQGSEA. CDR3 sequence reads: CSVGQLYNEQFF. For the CDR3, the DNA is TGCAGCGTGGGACAGCTCTACAATGAGCAGTTCTTC.

Sample share makes this clonotype medium-sized. The gene calls are TRBV30 and TRBJ2-1; 10 bases are a match to TRBD2. This CDR3 has 15 residues. Germline V CDR1 and CDR2: GTSNPN, SVGIG (reference sequence). With 4 bases clipped from V and 4 bases from J, the junction kept 7 bases outside the gene matches. CDR3 protein: CAWTLGLADYNEQFF. The CDR3 DNA follows: TGTGCCTGGACCCTAGGACTAGCGGATTACAATGAGCAGTTCTTC.

The rearrangement joins TRBV5-4 to TRBJ2-7; 9 bases agree with TRBD1. The V and J ends lost 3 bases and 0 bases, in that order; junction bases with no gene match: 4. Germline-derived CDR1 and CDR2 are SGHNT and YYREEE (reference sequence). This CDR3 contains 15 residues. The CDR3 sequence: CASSSGQGSSYEQYF. The DNA for the CDR3 is TGTGCCAGCAGCTCCGGACAGGGGAGCTCCTACGAGCAGTACTTC.

About this clonotype itself: A much larger clone differs by one base, so this may be a read error. CDR3 nucleotides: TGTGCCTGGAGGGTTCATGGGGGGAGCACCGTGGAGCTGTTTTTT. This translates into CAWRVHGGSTVELFF. This chain joins TRBV30 and TRBJ2-2, with D possibly TRBD2 on 6 matching bases. The CDR3 covers 15 residues. The V gene's germline CDR1 is GTSNPN and CDR2 SVGIG (reference sequence).

There are a few counts of this clonotype. This chain joins TRBV11-3 and TRBJ1-1; D is unresolved. This CDR3 has 14 residues. Germline lookup yields CDR1 SGHNT and CDR2 YENEEA. Trimming took 5 bases from V and 8 from J, leaving 18 bases between them. This CDR3 is CASSADRLLGEAFF. In nucleotides, the CDR3 is TGTGCCAGCAGCGCCGACCGTCTATTGGGGGAAGCTTTCTTT.

V and J are TRBV12-3 or TRBV12-4 and TRBJ2-2; TRBD2 might be the D (6 bases). With 5 bases removed from V and 5 bases from J, the gap between germline ends came to 15 bases. CDR3 size: 15 residues. The CDR3: CASSPRGRRTGELFF. DNA of the CDR3: TGTGCCAGCAGTCCACGGGGGAGACGGACCGGGGAGCTGTTTTTT.